This entry concerns a single TCR beta chain. Its cognate antigen is unknown. Using immunoSEQ multiplex PCR, the repertoire was profiled, and TCRdb retains in-frame clones only, with some absent. The data contain about 43,000 clones, around 80% of them singletons. Time point here: pretreatment peripheral blood. Patients' cancers were locally advanced or metastatic urothelial carcinomas. The record originates from a study of PD-L1 blockade in urothelial cancer. Whole-study findings and limits: Tumor-linked clones in blood grew more by 3 weeks in durable-benefit patients. Survival was better when pretreatment blood TCR clonality fell below the median.

This CDR3 is 14 amino acids long. Per germline, CDR1 MGHDK and CDR2 SYGVNS. V shed 6 bases and J 3 bases; nucleotides not matched to a gene: 8. The clonotype was recovered from a man in his fifties or sixties with urothelial cancer. The chain joins TRBV25-1 to TRBJ2-7, with 7 bases aligning to TRBD2. Sample: PBMCs, taken around atezolizumab (anti-PD-L1) treatment. The CDR3 sequence is CASRSGGNYYEQYF. The DNA for the CDR3 is TGTGCCAGCAGATCCGGGGGGAACTACTACGAGCAGTACTTC.